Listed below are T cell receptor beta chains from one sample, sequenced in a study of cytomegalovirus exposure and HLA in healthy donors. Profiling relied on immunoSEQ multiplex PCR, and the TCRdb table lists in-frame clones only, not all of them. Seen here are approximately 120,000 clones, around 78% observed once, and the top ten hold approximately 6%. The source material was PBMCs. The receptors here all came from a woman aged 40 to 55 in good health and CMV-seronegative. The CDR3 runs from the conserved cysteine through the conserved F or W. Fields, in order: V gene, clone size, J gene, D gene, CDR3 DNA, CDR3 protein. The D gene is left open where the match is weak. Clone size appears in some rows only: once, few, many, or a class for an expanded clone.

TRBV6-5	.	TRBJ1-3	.	TGTGCCAGCAGTTACTCGAAAGGGGTTGGAAACACCATATATTTT	CASSYSKGVGNTIYF
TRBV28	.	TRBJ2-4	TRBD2	TGTGCCAGCAGTGCAGCGGGAGCCGAGGGCATTCAGTACTTC	CASSAAGAEGIQYF
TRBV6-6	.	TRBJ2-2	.	TGTGCCAGCAGTTCGGGTAGCGGGGAGCTGTTTTTT	CASSSGSGELFF
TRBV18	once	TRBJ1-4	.	TGTGCCAGCTTCACCCGAGGGGAGGGAGAAAAACTGTTTTTT	CASFTRGEGEKLFF
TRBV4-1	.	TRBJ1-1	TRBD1	TGCGCCAGCAGCCAAGAGGGCTGGGCAGGGGGGAAAGAAGCTTTCTTT	CASSQEGWAGGKEAFF
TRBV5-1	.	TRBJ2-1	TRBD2	TGCGCCAGCAGCGGCGGACTAGCCTCCGCGTCAGACTCCTACAATGAGCAGTTCTTC	CASSGGLASASDSYNEQFF
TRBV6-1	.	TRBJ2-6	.	TGTGCCAGCTTGTATAGTGGGGCCAACGTCCTGACTTTC	CASLYSGANVLTF
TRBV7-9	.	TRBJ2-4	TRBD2	TGTGCCAGCAGCCTAAGGGAGGGTGACATTCAGTACTTC	CASSLREGDIQYF
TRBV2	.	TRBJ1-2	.	TGTGCCAGCGGGGGTGAGGGGGAGAGTGGCTACACCTTC	CASGGEGESGYTF
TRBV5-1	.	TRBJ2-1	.	TGCGCCAGCAGCTTACCGGGTAACTACAATGAGCAGTTCTTC	CASSLPGNYNEQFF
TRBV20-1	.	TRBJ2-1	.	TGCAGTGCAAACCATGAGCCTACCTCTCTCTTC	CSANHEPTSLF